The 28 T cell receptor beta chains reported below all come from one sample, sequenced in a study of blood T cell repertoires in COVID-19. Sequenced by immunoSEQ multiplex PCR; TCRdb stores in-frame clones only, minus some. The table includes roughly 330,000 clones, about 84% detected once. The sequenced material came from peripheral blood. Receptor source: a woman aged 50 to 60 with acute or convalescent COVID-19.

In DNA, the CDR3 is TGTGCCAGTAGTATAGATATAAGCCCTACCTTGAACACTGAAGCTTTCTTT. This gives the protein CASSIDISPTLNTEAFF. V usage is TRBV19 and J usage is TRBJ1-1; D remains ambiguous. Trimming took 0 bases from V and 0 from J, leaving 14 bases between them. The CDR3 runs 17 residues. Germline CDR1 LNHDA, CDR2 SQIVND (reference sequence).

This clone was seen a single time. The chain has TRBV7-8 and TRBJ2-7; tentative D call: TRBD2 (6 bases). Between the trimmed V and J ends, which lost 1 base and 3 bases, there was a span of 13 bases. CDR3 length: 15 amino acids. Germline V gene sequence: CDR1 SGHVS, CDR2 FQNEAQ. CDR3 coding DNA: TGTGCCAGCAGCTTAGTTTTATTGGGGGGCTACGAGCAGTACTTC. Its protein product is CASSLVLLGGYEQYF.

The genes are TRBV11-3 and TRBJ1-5; no clear D gene. Per the germline V gene, CDR1 is SGHNT and CDR2 is YENEEA. The CDR3 sequence is 14 residues long. V was shortened by 5 bases and J by 5 bases, with 13 bases between the two germline ends. In nucleotides, the CDR3 is TGTGCCAGCAGCCCCTGGGGAGTTCATCAGCCCCAGCATTTT. Translating gives CASSPWGVHQPQHF.

This clone was seen only a few times. The rearrangement joins TRBV10-3 to TRBJ2-7; 9 bases are a match to TRBD2. Germline assignment: CDR1 ENHRY and CDR2 SYGVKD. V lost 8 bases, J lost 2 bases, and 13 bases stayed unmatched. This CDR3 is built from 16 residues. CDR3 nucleotide sequence: TGTGCCATCGGAGACATACTAGCGGGCTGGACCTACGAGCAGTACTTC. This sequence encodes CAIGDILAGWTYEQYF.

This clone was detected only once. The CDR3 loop reads CASRPQGYSYEQYF. As DNA, the CDR3 is TGTGCCAGCAGACCTCAGGGATACTCCTACGAGCAGTACTTC. V gene TRBV28 combines with J gene TRBJ2-7, with D possibly matching TRBD1 (5 bases). Germline lookup yields CDR1 MDHEN and CDR2 SYDVKM. The V end lost 6 bases, the J end lost 0 bases, and 12 bases lay between the germline ends. The CDR3 length is 14 residues.

This chain connects TRBV5-1 to TRBJ1-5; D not resolved. This CDR3 spans 17 amino acids. Trimming removed 2 bases from V and 0 bases from J, with 15 bases in between. From germline, CDR1 is SGHRS and CDR2 YFSETQ. The DNA of the CDR3 is TGCGCCAGCAGCTTCACTCCCGGGAGCGATAGCAATCAGCCCCAGCATTTT. Translation: CASSFTPGSDSNQPQHF.

V is TRBV7-2 and J is TRBJ1-1; D may be TRBD1 (5 bases). The CDR3 is made up of 14 amino acids. Trimming pared 1 base from V and 3 bases from J, leaving 9 bases between. The germline CDR1 and CDR2 sequences are SGHTA and FQGNSA. The CDR3 DNA sequence: TGTGCCAGCAGCTTAGAGGGGTTGTACACTGAAGCTTTCTTT. Translation gives CASSLEGLYTEAFF.

The chain carries TRBV30 and TRBJ1-2, with D perhaps TRBD1 (6 bases). This CDR3 region has 14 residues. CDR1 is GTSNPN and CDR2 is SVGIG in the germline V gene (reference sequence). Trimming took 3 bases from V and 4 from J, leaving 15 bases between them. CDR3 coding DNA: TGTGCCTGGAGCGCACCCGGACAGTTCTATGGCTACACCTTC. This gives the protein CAWSAPGQFYGYTF.

The chain is built from TRBV28 and TRBJ1-2, with 8 bases fitting TRBD1. Trimming at V came to 4 bases and at J to 3 bases, leaving 4 bases not matched to a gene. Germline V gene sequence: CDR1 MDHEN, CDR2 SYDVKM. The length of the CDR3 is 14 residues. CDR3 DNA sequence: TGTGCCAGCAGTTCAGGGGGCGTAGACTATGGCTACACCTTC. As protein: CASSSGGVDYGYTF.

The CDR3: CASSGRSWDRGNEKLFF. The CDR3 region has the DNA TGTGCCAGCAGTGGGAGATCCTGGGACAGGGGGAACGAAAAACTGTTTTTT. The chain carries TRBV6-4 and TRBJ1-4; the match to TRBD1 covers 11 bases. With 4 bases clipped from V and 8 bases from J, the junction kept 12 bases outside the gene matches. The length of the CDR3 is 17 residues. Germline-derived CDR1 and CDR2 are MRHNA and SNTAGT.

This rearrangement joins TRBV28 to TRBJ1-2; D remains ambiguous. Germline CDR1 MDHEN, CDR2 SYDVKM. Trimming removed 5 bases from V and 1 base from J, with 14 bases in between. This CDR3 spans 15 amino acids. CDR3 sequence reads: CASSRPDGINYGYTF. The CDR3 DNA is TGTGCCAGCAGTCGACCGGACGGGATTAACTATGGCTACACCTTC.

The rearrangement joins TRBV7-8 to TRBJ2-7; TRBD2 agrees at 10 bases. V lost 5 bases, J lost 2 bases, and 9 bases stayed unmatched. Germline-derived CDR1 and CDR2 are SGHVS and FQNEAQ. This CDR3 has 16 amino acids. The DNA of the CDR3 is TGTGCCAGCAGCCCCCAAGTAGCGGGAGGCACCTACGAGCAGTACTTC. This gives the protein CASSPQVAGGTYEQYF. The full variable domain, completed using reference TRBV7-8 and TRBJ2-7, is GAGVSQSPRYKVAKRGQDVALRCDPISGHVSLFWYQQALGQGPEFLTYFQNEAQLDKSGLPSDRFFAERPEGSVSTLKIQRTQQEDSAVYLCASSPQVAGGTYEQYFGPGTRLTVT.

The gene calls are TRBV11-2 and TRBJ1-4, with D maybe TRBD1 (5 bases). The CDR3 consists of 14 residues. CDR1 SGHAT and CDR2 FQNNGV come from the germline V gene. Trimming cost V 5 bases and J 6 bases, with 13 bases left between them. The CDR3 sequence: CASSPRTTHEKLFF. The CDR3 region has the DNA TGTGCCAGCAGCCCCCGGACAACCCATGAAAAACTGTTTTTT.

This clone was seen a few times. The chain couples TRBV28 to TRBJ1-5; no definite D call. The CDR3 covers 13 residues. CDR1 MDHEN and CDR2 SYDVKM come from the germline V gene. Between the trimmed V and J ends, which lost 5 bases and 6 bases, there was a span of 11 bases. DNA for the CDR3: TGTGCCAGCAGTGAGGGATGGAGTCAGCCCCAGCATTTT. It is translated as CASSEGWSQPQHF.

This chain connects TRBV5-1 to TRBJ2-2, with 9 positions matching TRBD2. The CDR3 spans 15 residues. Germline CDR1 is SGHRS and CDR2 is YFSETQ. The V and J ends lost 4 bases and 5 bases, in that order; junction bases with no gene match: 6. CDR3: CASSISGSRTGELFF. The CDR3 coding sequence is TGCGCCAGCAGCATTAGCGGGAGCCGGACCGGGGAGCTGTTTTTT.

The rearrangement uses TRBV6-5 and TRBJ1-5; 8 positions agree with TRBD1. The CDR3 consists of 15 residues. J gave up 7 bases and V 6 bases, and 11 bases lay outside the gene matches. The germline gives CDR1 MNHEY, CDR2 SVGAGI. The CDR3 reads CASSATGVLRQPQHF. CDR3 DNA: TGTGCCAGCAGCGCGACAGGGGTGTTACGGCAGCCCCAGCATTTT.

A single count supports this clone. The chain employs TRBV7-9 and TRBJ1-5; maybe TRBD1 (6 bases). Trimming shortened V by 0 bases and J by 6 bases, and 6 bases separated the two germline ends. Germline CDR1 SEHNR, CDR2 FQNEAQ (reference sequence). The CDR3 contains 13 residues. DNA for the CDR3: TGTGCCAGCAGCTTAGCACAGGGTCAGCCCCAGCATTTT. It translates to CASSLAQGQPQHF.

The chain uses TRBV2 and TRBJ2-5, with a tentative D call TRBD1 (7 bases). The CDR3 is 14 residues long. V gave up 5 bases and J gave up 3 bases, with 13 bases separating them. CDR1 is SNHLY and CDR2 is FYNNEI in the germline V gene. The CDR3 region has the DNA TGTGCCAGCAGTCAAACAGGGGAGGAAGAGACCCAGTACTTC. This sequence encodes CASSQTGEEETQYF.

Only one count was recorded for this clone. The rearrangement links TRBV27 to TRBJ2-1; 8 bases align to TRBD2. CDR3 length equals 19 residues. The V and J ends lost 5 bases and 0 bases, in that order; junction bases with no gene match: 15. The germline V gene has CDR1 MNHEY and CDR2 SMNVEV (reference sequence). The CDR3: CASSLPGLELRISYNEQFF. DNA of the CDR3: TGTGCCAGCAGTCTACCGGGACTAGAGTTACGGATCTCCTACAATGAGCAGTTCTTC.

The chain carries TRBV7-9 and TRBJ2-2, with TRBD2 as a possible D gene (5 bases). Trimming stripped 1 base from V and 6 bases from J, with 15 bases between. Looked up from germline, CDR1 is SEHNR and CDR2 is FQNEAQ (reference sequence). The CDR3 runs to 16 residues. CDR3 coding DNA: TGTGCCAGCAGCTTAGTTGTGGGAGTTCCCCCCGGGGAGCTGTTTTTT. Encoded protein: CASSLVVGVPPGELFF.

The CDR3 DNA sequence: TGCGCCAGCAGCTCGACACCTAGCAATCAGCCCCAGCATTTT. Protein: CASSSTPSNQPQHF. The chain uses TRBV5-1 and TRBJ1-5, with unresolved D. V lost 3 bases to trimming and J lost 0 bases, with 7 bases between them. CDR3 length: 14 residues. Germline assignment: CDR1 SGHRS and CDR2 YFSETQ.

To note about this clone: A junction end diverges from the germline sequence, so it may reflect a read error. The chain employs TRBV28 and TRBJ1-4; 9 bases are shared with TRBD1. This CDR3 contains 17 residues. Germline CDR1 MDHEN, CDR2 SYDVKM. CDR3 residues: CASSLWTGDSTNEKLFF. CDR3 sequence (DNA): TGTGCCAGCAGTCTATGGACAGGGGATTCAACTAATGAAAAACTGTTTTTT.

The genes are TRBV28 and TRBJ2-3, with 11 nucleotides matching TRBD1. CDR1 and CDR2 (germline): MDHEN, SYDVKM. The trim removed 4 bases at V and 3 bases at J, leaving 3 bases unmatched. This CDR3 region has 15 residues. The CDR3 is CASSSDRGPTDTQYF. CDR3 DNA sequence: TGTGCCAGCAGTTCGGACAGGGGGCCGACAGATACGCAGTATTTT. The whole variable domain, filled in from reference TRBV28 and TRBJ2-3, reads DVKVTQSSRYLVKRTGEKVFLECVQDMDHENMFWYRQDPGLGLRLIYFSYDVKMKEKGDIPEGYSVSREKKERFSLILESASTNQTSMYLCASSSDRGPTDTQYFGPGTRLTVL.

The chain joins TRBV11-2 to TRBJ2-7, with TRBD1 matching 9 bases. CDR1 and CDR2 (germline): SGHAT, FQNNGV. The CDR3 consists of 14 residues. Trimming took 1 base from V and 4 from J; bases not matched to a gene: 2. CDR3 loop: CASSLVGTGYEQYF. The CDR3 DNA sequence: TGTGCCAGCAGCTTAGTCGGGACAGGGTACGAGCAGTACTTC.

The chain recombines TRBV9 with TRBJ2-7, with 8 bases matching TRBD2. The CDR3 sequence is 17 residues long. The germline gives CDR1 SGDLS, CDR2 YYNGEE. V shed 0 bases and J 6 bases; nucleotides not matched to a gene: 14. CDR3 nucleotide sequence: TGTGCCAGCAGCGTAGGGCTTAGCGGGGCCACTGAGGGCGAGCAGTACTTC. It encodes CASSVGLSGATEGEQYF.

The chain links TRBV9 to TRBJ2-1; TRBD2 aligns across 12 bases. This CDR3 has 16 residues. J was trimmed by 8 bases and V by 4 bases; bases with no gene match: 10. CDR1 and CDR2 (germline): SGDLS, YYNGEE. CDR3 DNA: TGTGCCAGCAGCTCCCGGACTAGCGGGAAGTATGATGAGCAGTTCTTC. The encoded protein is CASSSRTSGKYDEQFF.

This clone was found a few times. The CDR3: CASSVEVQAYNEQFF. CDR3 in DNA: TGTGCCAGCAGCGTAGAGGTACAGGCGTACAATGAGCAGTTCTTC. This rearrangement joins TRBV9 to TRBJ2-1, with a possible D match to TRBD1 (5 bases). This CDR3 contains 15 residues. Trimming left V 0 bases short and J 4 bases short, with 11 bases between. Germline V gene data show CDR1 as SGDLS and CDR2 as YYNGEE.

The rearrangement links TRBV7-9 to TRBJ1-2; TRBD1 matches at 8 bases. V shed 2 bases, J shed 7 bases, and the junction held 9 bases outside the gene matches. The CDR3 has 15 amino acids. The germline V gene encodes CDR1 SEHNR and CDR2 FQNEAQ (reference sequence). For the CDR3, the DNA is TGTGCCAGCAGCTTAAGGGGTCAGGACAGGGTTGGCTACACCTTC. Its protein is CASSLRGQDRVGYTF.